The 21 T cell receptor beta chains listed next were all sequenced from one sample in a study of T cells in Graves' hyperthyroidism and ophthalmopathy. TCR beta CDR3 region amplification was performed from RNA transcripts. First-round RT-PCR of the TCR CDR3 relied on the HTBI primer set. TCRdb reanalysed the multiplex PCR reads using MiXCR and keeps one entry per CDR3 protein. Of about 400,000 distinct CDR3 sequences in the sample, about 15% were seen once. The sample taken for sequencing was blood. These TCRs come from a woman in her twenties or thirties with Graves' hyperthyroidism.

This clonotype was counted many times. The rearrangement uses TRBV7-6 and TRBJ2-7, with 14 positions matching TRBD2. This CDR3 has 16 residues. Germline assignment: CDR1 SGHVS and CDR2 FNYEAQ. The V segment lost 5 bases and the J segment 8 bases; nucleotides outside the gene matches: 11. In nucleotides, the CDR3 is TGTGCCAGCAGCCAAACTCCGGGACTAGCGGGAGTTAAGCAGTACTTC. Its protein product is CASSQTPGLAGVKQYF.

Many counts were recorded for this clonotype. The chain is built from TRBV12-3 or TRBV12-4 and TRBJ2-1; the match to TRBD2 covers 8 bases. The V gene end was trimmed by 3 bases and the J gene end by 4 bases; junction bases not matched to a gene: 11. CDR3 size: 17 residues. CDR3 region: CASSLNAGTSIYNEQFF. The CDR3 DNA sequence: TGTGCCAGCAGTTTGAACGCGGGGACTAGTATATACAATGAGCAGTTCTTC.

This clonotype came up a few times. V gene TRBV20-1 combines with J gene TRBJ1-5; a weak D match, TRBD1 (5 bases). CDR3 length: 15 residues. Germline-derived CDR1 and CDR2 are DFQATT and SNEGSKA (reference sequence). Trimming pared 5 bases from V and 0 bases from J, leaving 14 bases between. CDR3 nucleotide sequence: TGCAGTGCTGGGGGAAGGGAAAATAGCAATCAGCCCCAGCATTTT. It translates to CSAGGRENSNQPQHF.

This clonotype came up many times. The chain combines TRBV7-3 with TRBJ2-1; unclear D gene. This CDR3 spans 13 amino acids. Germline CDR1 SGHTA, CDR2 FQGTGA. The V and J ends lost 2 bases and 5 bases respectively, with 7 bases between them. The CDR3 reads CASSLGIHNEQFF. CDR3 nucleotide sequence: TGTGCCAGCAGCTTAGGGATTCACAATGAGCAGTTCTTC.

The sample holds a few counts of this clonotype. An end of the junction does not agree with germline; a read error may underlie this. The chain combines TRBV7-7 with TRBJ2-5; D is uncertain. Germline values: CDR1 SSHAT, CDR2 FNYEAQ (reference sequence). The CDR3 runs to 14 residues. In DNA, the CDR3 is TGTGCTAGCAGCTTACTTGGGAAGCAAGAGACCCAGTACTTC. Amino acid sequence: CASSLLGKQETQYF.

Here the CDR3 DNA reads TGTGCCAGCAGCTACCGGGACCTCGTTGGCTACACCTTC. Residues: CASSYRDLVGYTF. The chain joins TRBV7-9 to TRBJ1-2; TRBD1 might be the D (5 bases). CDR3 length: 13 amino acids. Looked up from germline, CDR1 is SEHNR and CDR2 is FQNEAQ (reference sequence). Trimming cost V 4 bases and J 7 bases, with 13 bases left between them.

This clonotype was counted between two and nine times. This chain joins TRBV6-1 and TRBJ1-6; D not resolved. Germline CDR1 and CDR2: MNHNS and SASEGT. The V and J ends lost 6 bases and 7 bases respectively, with 13 bases between them. The CDR3 length is 14 residues. The CDR3 loop reads CASRDVGSNSPLHF. CDR3 nucleotides: TGTGCCAGCAGGGACGTCGGCTCAAATTCACCCCTCCACTTT.

This clonotype was seen ten or more times. The rearrangement joins TRBV30 to TRBJ2-5, with D tentatively TRBD1 or TRBD2 (5 bases each). Deletions cut 7 bases from V and 5 bases from J, with 17 bases between. The CDR3 spans 13 residues. Germline V CDR1 and CDR2: GTSNPN, SVGIG (reference sequence). The CDR3 nucleotides read TGTGCCTTAGCCGGGACCATGGGGGAGACCCAGTACTTC. Protein: CALAGTMGETQYF.

This clonotype came up a few times. This chain uses TRBV18 with TRBJ1-1; maybe TRBD1 (5 bases). The germline gives CDR1 KGHSH, CDR2 LQKENI. The CDR3 has 16 amino acids. Trimming pared 4 bases from V and 0 bases from J, leaving 15 bases between. CDR3 DNA: TGTGCCAGCTCACGCACGACAGAACTGTTGAACACTGAAGCTTTCTTT. It specifies CASSRTTELLNTEAFF.

The chain is built from TRBV20-1 and TRBJ2-4; TRBD1 matches 9 bases. The CDR3 totals 15 residues. V was clipped by 7 bases and J by 0 bases; unmatched bases: 7. Germline CDR1 and CDR2: DFQATT and SNEGSKA (reference sequence). CDR3 loop: CSVGGQGLAKNIQYF. The CDR3 DNA follows: TGCAGTGTTGGGGGACAGGGCCTAGCCAAAAACATTCAGTACTTC.

This clonotype has more than one count but fewer than ten. This chain links TRBV29-1 with TRBJ2-3; 7 nucleotides agree with TRBD1. The CDR3 extends over 13 amino acids. The V and J ends lost 7 bases and 3 bases, in that order; junction bases with no gene match: 7. Germline values: CDR1 SQVTM, CDR2 ANQGSEA. The CDR3: CSGLQGPTDTQYF. CDR3 DNA sequence: TGCAGCGGTCTACAGGGGCCGACAGATACGCAGTATTTT.

The chain couples TRBV20-1 to TRBJ2-6; D call uncertain. V lost 3 bases and J lost 2, with 8 bases in between. The CDR3 runs to 14 residues. Germline lookup yields CDR1 DFQATT and CDR2 SNEGSKA (reference sequence). The DNA for the CDR3 is TGCAGTGCTAGTACTCCGACTGGGGCCAACGTCCTGACTTTC. Translation gives CSASTPTGANVLTF.

The chain recombines TRBV5-5 with TRBJ1-2, with D unclear. The V gene's germline CDR1 is SGHKS and CDR2 YYEKEE (reference sequence). Between the trimmed V and J ends, which lost 2 bases and 0 bases, there was a span of 8 bases. The CDR3 contains 14 residues. In DNA form, the CDR3 reads TGTGCCAGCAGCTTCCGGGGAGCTAACTATGGCTACACCTTC. It translates to CASSFRGANYGYTF.

This clonotype was seen ten or more times. The V call is TRBV18, the J call TRBJ1-1, with D possibly matching TRBD1 (5 bases). The V and J ends lost 4 bases and 1 base respectively, with 10 bases between them. Germline CDR1 reads KGHSH; CDR2 reads LQKENI. The CDR3 sequence is 14 residues long. CDR3 sequence reads: CASSLATANTEAFF. CDR3 coding DNA: TGTGCCAGCTCACTAGCGACAGCGAACACTGAAGCTTTCTTT.

This clonotype has just a few counts. V usage is TRBV5-1 and J usage is TRBJ2-3, with TRBD2 identical over 10 bases. This CDR3 is built from 18 residues. Germline V gives CDR1 SGHRS, CDR2 YFSETQ. Losses at the gene ends were 2 bases for V and 0 bases for J; bases not matched to a gene: 9. CDR3 in DNA: TGCGCCAGCAGCTTTCGGCTAGCGGGAGCTGGGAGCACAGATACGCAGTATTTT. Translation gives CASSFRLAGAGSTDTQYF. Full variable domain (rest looked up from reference TRBV5-1 and TRBJ2-3): KAGVTQTPRYLIKTRGQQVTLSCSPISGHRSVSWYQQTPGQGLQFLFEYFSETQRNKGNFPGRFSGRQFSNSRSEMNVSTLELGDSALYLCASSFRLAGAGSTDTQYFGPGTRLTVL.

This clonotype was counted many times. The chain joins TRBV7-2 to TRBJ1-1, with a weak D call TRBD1 (5 bases). CDR1 and CDR2 from the germline V gene are SGHTA and FQGNSA. This CDR3 has 13 residues. V was pared by 3 bases and J by 6 bases, with 11 bases between. The CDR3 nucleotides read TGTGCCAGCAGCTTTTTTCGGGGCGCTGAAGCTTTCTTT. It yields the protein CASSFFRGAEAFF.

The CDR3 spells CAWTTDGEKLFF. CDR3 in DNA: TGTGCCTGGACCACGGACGGGGAAAAACTGTTTTTT. This rearrangement joins TRBV30 to TRBJ1-4; D gene uncertain. Germline CDR1 GTSNPN, CDR2 SVGIG (reference sequence). Trimming took 4 bases from V and 8 from J, leaving 11 bases between them. The CDR3 is 12 residues long.

This clonotype appeared a few times. The CDR3 is CASSMAADTQYF. CDR3 nucleotide sequence: TGTGCCAGTAGTATGGCGGCAGATACGCAGTATTTT. The chain joins TRBV19 to TRBJ2-3; no definite D call. The CDR3 runs 12 residues. Germline V gives CDR1 LNHDA, CDR2 SQIVND (reference sequence). V was clipped by 3 bases and J by 4 bases, with 5 bases between them.

In the case of this clonotype: At one of its ends the junction is not consistent with the germline gene, which may arise from a read error. V usage is TRBV3-1 and J usage is TRBJ2-4, with a weak D call TRBD2 (7 bases). From germline, CDR1 is LGHDT and CDR2 YNNKEL (reference sequence). This CDR3 region has 14 residues. The chain's CDR3 is CASSPRGAKDIQYF. The CDR3 region has the DNA TGTGCCAGCAGCCCTCGGGGGGCCAAAGACATTCAGTACTTC.

The sample holds many counts of this clonotype. The J gene is TRBJ2-1, the V gene TRBV12-3 or TRBV12-4; 9 bases are shared with TRBD2. This CDR3 is built from 17 residues. V gave up 3 bases and J gave up 5 bases; unmatched junction bases: 11. The CDR3 spells CASSFTPIAGADNEQFF. CDR3 DNA: TGTGCCAGCAGTTTCACTCCTATAGCGGGAGCGGACAATGAGCAGTTCTTC.

This clonotype has at least ten counts. V usage is TRBV7-9 and J usage is TRBJ2-3; D ambiguous. With 3 bases removed from V and 2 bases from J, the gap between germline ends came to 12 bases. The CDR3 has 15 amino acids. CDR1 and CDR2 (germline): SEHNR, FQNEAQ (reference sequence). CDR3 sequence: CASSFGDTNTDTQYF. CDR3 bases: TGTGCCAGCAGCTTCGGAGACACTAACACAGATACGCAGTATTTT.